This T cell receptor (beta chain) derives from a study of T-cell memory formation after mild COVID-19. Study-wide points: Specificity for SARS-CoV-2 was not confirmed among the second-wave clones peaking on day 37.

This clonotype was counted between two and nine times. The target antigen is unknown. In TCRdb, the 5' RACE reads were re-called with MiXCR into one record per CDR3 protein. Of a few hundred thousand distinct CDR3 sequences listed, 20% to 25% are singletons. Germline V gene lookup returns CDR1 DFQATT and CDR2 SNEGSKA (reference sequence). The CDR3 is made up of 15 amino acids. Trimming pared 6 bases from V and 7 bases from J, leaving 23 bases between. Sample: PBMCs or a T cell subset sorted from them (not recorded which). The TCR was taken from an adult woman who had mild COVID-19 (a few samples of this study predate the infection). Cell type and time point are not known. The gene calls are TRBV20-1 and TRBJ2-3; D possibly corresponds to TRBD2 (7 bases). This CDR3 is CSANGRGPGRNTQYF. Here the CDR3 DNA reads TGCAGTGCCAACGGGCGGGGGCCGGGGAGGAATACGCAGTATTTT.